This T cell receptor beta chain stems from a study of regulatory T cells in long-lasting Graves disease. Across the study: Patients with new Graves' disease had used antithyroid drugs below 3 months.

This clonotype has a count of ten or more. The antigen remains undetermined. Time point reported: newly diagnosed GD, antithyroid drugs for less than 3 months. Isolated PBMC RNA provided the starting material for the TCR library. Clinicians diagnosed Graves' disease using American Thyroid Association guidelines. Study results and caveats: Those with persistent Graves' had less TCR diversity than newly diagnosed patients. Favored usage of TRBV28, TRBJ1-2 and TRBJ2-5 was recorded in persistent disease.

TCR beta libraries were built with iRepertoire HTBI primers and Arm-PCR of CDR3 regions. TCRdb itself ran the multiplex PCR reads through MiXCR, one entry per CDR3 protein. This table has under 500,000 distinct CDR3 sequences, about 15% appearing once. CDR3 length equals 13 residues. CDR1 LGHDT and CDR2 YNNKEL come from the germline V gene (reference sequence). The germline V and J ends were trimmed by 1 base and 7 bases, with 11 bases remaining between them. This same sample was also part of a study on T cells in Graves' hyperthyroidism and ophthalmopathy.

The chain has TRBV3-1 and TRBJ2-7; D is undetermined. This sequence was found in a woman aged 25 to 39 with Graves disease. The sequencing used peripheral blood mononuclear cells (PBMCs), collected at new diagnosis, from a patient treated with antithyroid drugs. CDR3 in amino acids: CASSQGTLGEQYF. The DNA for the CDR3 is TGTGCCAGCAGCCAAGGAACCCTGGGAGAGCAGTACTTC.